This TCR beta chain was sequenced during a study of post-analysis software for immune sequencing data. Incorporated into the TCR beta cDNA libraries were unique molecular identifiers, which served to reduce PCR and sequencing biases. Each CDR3 protein gets one entry after TCRdb re-called the PCR reads with MiXCR. This table has roughly 870,000 distinct CDR3 sequences, about 57% appearing once. Comment on this clonotype: The antigen remains undetermined.

Points from the study as a whole: The study found TRBV5-6, TRBV5-1 and TRBV20-1 among five or six TRBV segments more frequent in patients than controls.

Trimming pared 3 bases from V and 2 bases from J, leaving 14 bases between. CDR3 length equals 15 residues. Germline V CDR1 and CDR2: DFQATT, SNEGSKA (reference sequence). The source material was blood. The receptor was isolated from a girl under 18 with multiple sclerosis. This chain joins TRBV20-1 and TRBJ2-1; possible D gene TRBD2, 6 bases. CDR3 amino acids: CSARAGLRPYNEQFF. The DNA for the CDR3 is TGCAGTGCTAGGGCCGGACTAAGGCCCTACAATGAGCAGTTCTTC.